A single sample gave rise to the 15 T cell receptor beta chains below, sequenced in a study of cytomegalovirus exposure and HLA in healthy donors. Primers for the PCR totalled 60 Vbeta and 13 Jbeta. Clones were read by immunoSEQ multiplex PCR, and TCRdb kept only the in-frame ones, dropping some. The sample has 150,000 to 200,000 clones; roughly 60% are singletons. Specimen: PBMCs. All receptors come from a man aged 35 to 55 in good health and CMV-seronegative.

This clone turned up a few times. As DNA, the CDR3 is TGCGCCAGCAGCTTGGAGGAGGGAAGATCCTACGAGCAGTACTTC. Translation gives CASSLEEGRSYEQYF. The V and J genes are TRBV5-1 and TRBJ2-5, with D maybe TRBD2 (6 bases). The J call may not be correct, given that the DNA end is closer to TRBJ2-7. The length of the CDR3 is 15 residues. Germline CDR1 is SGHRS and CDR2 is YFSETQ.

The table lists this clone with a count of one. The chain employs TRBV7-5 and TRBJ2-1; the table's D call, TRBD2, has no DNA check behind it. TRBV7-5 has pseudogene status. The CDR3 runs to 16 residues. The CDR3 is CARSGKGSSPYNEQFF. The CDR3 bases are TGTGCCAGAAGCGGGAAAGGGAGCTCCCCCTACAATGAGCAGTTCTTC.

The chain uses TRBV19 and TRBJ1-4; D uncertain. Trimming removed 0 bases at V and 10 bases at J, with 9 bases between. CDR1 is LNHDA, CDR2 SQIVND, per germline (reference sequence). This CDR3 contains 13 residues. The CDR3 sequence: CASSIEREAKLFF. The CDR3 coding sequence is TGTGCCAGTAGTATAGAGCGAGAGGCAAAACTGTTTTTT.

This clone was counted a single time. The chain uses TRBV11-3 and TRBJ2-3; possibly TRBD2 for D (6 bases). This CDR3 has 16 amino acids. Trimming stripped 8 bases from V and 4 bases from J, with 22 bases between. Germline V lookup: CDR1 SGHNT, CDR2 YENEEA. This CDR3 is CASSNYKGGVADTQYF. CDR3 DNA: TGTGCCAGCTCTAACTATAAGGGCGGGGTGGCAGATACGCAGTATTTT.

The CDR3 loop reads CASSFKGAGGETQYF. DNA for the CDR3: TGTGCCAGCAGCTTTAAGGGGGCGGGAGGTGAGACCCAGTACTTC. The chain has TRBV7-2 and TRBJ2-5; D is perhaps TRBD2 (8 bases). CDR3 length equals 15 residues. V was pared by 3 bases and J by 5 bases, with 16 bases between. Germline lookup yields CDR1 SGHTA and CDR2 FQGNSA.

This chain connects TRBV5-1 to TRBJ1-2; 7 bases map to TRBD1. The CDR3 has 14 residues. Germline-derived CDR1 and CDR2 are SGHRS and YFSETQ. J was trimmed by 4 bases and V by 2 bases; bases with no gene match: 5. The CDR3 region has the DNA TGCGCCAGCAGCTTAACACAGGGGAGCTATGGCTACACCTTC. This sequence encodes CASSLTQGSYGYTF. Together with reference TRBV5-1 and TRBJ1-2, the CDR3 gives the full variable domain: KAGVTQTPRYLIKTRGQQVTLSCSPISGHRSVSWYQQTPGQGLQFLFEYFSETQRNKGNFPGRFSGRQFSNSRSEMNVSTLELGDSALYLCASSLTQGSYGYTFGSGTRLTVV.

This clone has a handful of counts. One end of the junction fails to match germline, which may point to a read error. The chain joins TRBV14 to TRBJ2-7; tentatively, D is TRBD1 (5 bases). CDR3 length: 11 residues. Germline values: CDR1 SGHDN, CDR2 FVKESK. The CDR3 DNA sequence: TGTGCCAGCAGCTCAGGGCCCGTCCCGAGCTTC. Protein: CASSSGPVPSF.

The chain couples TRBV6-5 to TRBJ2-3; a weak D match, TRBD1 (6 bases). The V end was cut by 5 bases, the J end by 3 bases, with 15 bases between. The germline V gene encodes CDR1 MNHEY and CDR2 SVGAGI. The CDR3 is 15 amino acids. The CDR3 region is CASSPTWGRTDTQYF. The DNA for the CDR3 is TGTGCCAGCAGTCCCACGTGGGGGCGAACAGATACGCAGTATTTT.

V is TRBV19 and J is TRBJ1-2, with TRBD1 matching over 9 bases. From germline, CDR1 is LNHDA and CDR2 SQIVND (reference sequence). The CDR3 length is 19 residues. V trimming: 3 bases; J trimming: 5 bases; junction bases outside the gene matches: 19. The DNA of the CDR3 is TGTGCCAGTAGTATGTTGCCCCCGGGACAGGGCGTGAGATGGTATGGCTACACCTTC. Amino acids: CASSMLPPGQGVRWYGYTF.

The genes are TRBV11-3 and TRBJ1-2, with a weak D call TRBD1 (5 bases). Trimming stripped 5 bases from V and 3 bases from J, with 13 bases between. Germline lookup yields CDR1 SGHNT and CDR2 YENEEA. The length of the CDR3 is 14 residues. The chain's CDR3 is CASSPTRGYYGYTF. The CDR3 DNA reads as TGTGCCAGCAGCCCCACCCGGGGGTACTATGGCTACACCTTC.

This clone was detected only a few times. V is TRBV9 and J is TRBJ2-3; TRBD2 matches at 9 bases. Germline assignment: CDR1 SGDLS and CDR2 YYNGEE. CDR3 length: 17 residues. V lost 0 bases, J lost 5 bases, and 10 bases stayed unmatched. The DNA for the CDR3 is TGTGCCAGCAGCGTAGGGGTTAGCGGGGGCGGTGGAGATACGCAGTATTTT. It encodes CASSVGVSGGGGDTQYF.

The rearrangement uses TRBV11-2 and TRBJ1-2; TRBD1 matches 8 bases. The CDR3 sequence is 13 residues long. Germline V gives CDR1 SGHAT, CDR2 FQNNGV. J lost 7 bases, V lost 9 bases, and 10 bases had no gene match. CDR3 coding DNA: TGTGCCAGTGCTGACAGGGGAGGCTCTGGCTACACCTTC. It encodes CASADRGGSGYTF.

The chain is built from TRBV6-1 and TRBJ2-5; D is ambiguous. The J call may be mistaken, given a closer DNA end match to TRBJ2-7. Per germline, CDR1 MNHNS and CDR2 SASEGT. The CDR3 covers 11 residues. In nucleotides, the CDR3 is TGTGCCAGCAGTGAAAACTACGAGCAGTACTTC. This encodes CASSENYEQYF.

The chain carries TRBV2 and TRBJ1-6; 11 nucleotides agree with TRBD1. Per germline, CDR1 SNHLY and CDR2 FYNNEI. The CDR3 totals 14 residues. The junction had 6 bases not matched to a gene; V was cut back by 6 bases and J by 11 bases. The CDR3 coding sequence is TGTGCCAGCAGACGGACAGGGGGCATTACACCCCTCCACTTT. This translates into CASRRTGGITPLHF.

This clone was seen a few times. The chain employs TRBV27 and TRBJ2-7, with D hard to call. Trimming pared 6 bases from V and 0 bases from J, leaving 9 bases between. Germline values: CDR1 MNHEY, CDR2 SMNVEV (reference sequence). This CDR3 is built from 13 residues. CDR3 protein: CASRSEFSYEQYF. The CDR3 DNA is TGTGCCAGCAGAAGCGAATTCTCCTACGAGCAGTACTTC.